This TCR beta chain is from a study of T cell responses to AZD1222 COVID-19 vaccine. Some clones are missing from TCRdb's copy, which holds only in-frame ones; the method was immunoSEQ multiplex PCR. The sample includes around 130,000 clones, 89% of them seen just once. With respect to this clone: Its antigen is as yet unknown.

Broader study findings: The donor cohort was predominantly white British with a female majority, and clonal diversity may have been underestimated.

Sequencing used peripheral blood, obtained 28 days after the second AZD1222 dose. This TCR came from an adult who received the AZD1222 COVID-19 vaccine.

CDR3 amino acids: CASSLAGTGVGEQYF. CDR3 bases: TGTGCCAGCAGCCTCGCCGGGACAGGGGTAGGCGAGCAGTACTTC. The rearrangement uses TRBV3-1 (or the pseudogene TRBV3-2) and TRBJ2-7; 10 positions agree with TRBD1. There are 15 residues in the CDR3. V was pared by 4 bases and J by 6 bases, with 9 bases of the junction left unmatched. Germline values: CDR1 LGHDT, CDR2 YNNKEL (reference sequence).